The following is a T cell receptor (beta chain) sequence with its context. The target antigen is unknown. V was clipped by 3 bases and J by 5 bases; unmatched bases: 7. Germline CDR1 is KGHSH and CDR2 is LQKENI. There are 15 residues in the CDR3. This PCR relied on a set of 60 Vbeta primers and 13 Jbeta primers. Repertoires were generated with immunoSEQ multiplex PCR, while TCRdb's copy carries only in-frame clones and drops some. The table has some 120,000 clones, approximately 81% seen once. This specimen comes from a study of cytomegalovirus exposure and HLA in healthy donors. General study findings and limits: The authors confirmed in vitro that a few CMV-associated chains were specific for CMV antigens. A list of approximately 160 TCR beta chains associated with cytomegalovirus was given.

Specimen: PBMCs. This TCR came from a man between 18 and 35 years old in good health and CMV-seronegative. J is TRBJ2-3 and V is TRBV18; TRBD2 agrees at 8 bases. This chain's CDR3 is CASSPRAGVGDTQYF. The CDR3 DNA is TGTGCCAGCTCACCGCGAGCGGGGGTCGGAGATACGCAGTATTTT.